A selection of T cell receptor beta chains follows, all from one sample in a study of blood T cells in healthy people across ages. TCRdb reprocessed the 5' RACE reads via MiXCR and lists one record per CDR3 protein. The sample lists about 540,000 distinct CDR3 sequences, approximately 25% occurring once. The data were also submitted as part of a second study, on T cells of mothers and their children.

The sample was blood. The receptors were sampled from a boy aged 10-17 years in good health. The conserved cysteine and the conserved F or W are not part of the CDR3 here. The size field is filled for only some rows; it gives once, few, many or a size class.

v_gene | abundance | CDR3aa
TRBV9 | - | ASSPHEGPTAYNSPLH
TRBV7-9 | - | ASSFEGVGQPQH
TRBV5-6 | few | ASSLEVGGSTDTQY
TRBV7-3 | - | ASSHRGDEQF
TRBV4-2 | few | ASSLSGRGDNEQF
TRBV4-1 | - | ASSQDQGASGRNVGEQF
TRBV6-1 | - | ASSEMGVAQPQH
TRBV9 | - | ASSVAGRRDNEKLF
TRBV15 | - | ATSRDLPGLAGVVTYEQY
TRBV20-1 | - | SAYGGYTEAF
TRBV6-5 | - | ASSYAGGLETQY
TRBV3-1 | - | ASSNGRMLVAF
TRBV11-2 | many | ASSLERQTGELF
TRBV28 | - | ASMTGDEQY
TRBV5-1 | - | ASSLELAGAVYQETQY
TRBV4-3 | few | ASSQEEGSFGNTIY
TRBV29-1 | few | SVRDSKGYT
TRBV28 | few | ASSFGNMNTEAF
TRBV19 | - | ASKSQGRGEQY
TRBV6-4 | - | ASSDSASGGDEQF
TRBV7-9 | - | ASSPKRGGISKDQPQH
TRBV12-3/TRBV12-4 | - | ASSLAVRGGADAQY
TRBV6-6 | many | ASRQDKGEQF
TRBV11-2 | - | ASSLLQGSGNTIY
TRBV11-1 | - | ASSFKRRQGLTFSGANVLT
TRBV10-2 | - | ASMWDSNQPQH
TRBV4-2 | - | ASSPGLAGPNTGELF
TRBV6-5 | - | ASSYSRSYGYT
TRBV29-1 | - | SVGTGYEQY
TRBV7-2 | many | ASSDRAGIGEKLF
TRBV30 | - | AWRRQGVSDTQY